The 29 T cell receptor beta chains below come from one sample, sequenced in a study of blood T cell repertoires in COVID-19. Produced via immunoSEQ multiplex PCR; TCRdb's table is partial and in-frame only. The table has about 140,000 clones, roughly 90% seen once. Sequencing used peripheral blood. Receptors were obtained from a man between 50 and 59 years old with active or convalescent COVID-19.

The CDR3 sequence is CASSPAPGSPYEQYF. The CDR3 region has the DNA TGTGCCAGCAGCCCTGCGCCAGGATCGCCCTACGAGCAGTACTTC. This rearrangement joins TRBV11-2 to TRBJ2-7; D is unclear. Looked up from germline, CDR1 is SGHAT and CDR2 is FQNNGV. This CDR3 has 15 amino acids. The V gene lost 5 bases and the J gene lost 2 bases, with 16 bases spanning the gap.

The chain has TRBV10-2 and TRBJ2-7; D unresolved. This CDR3 has 13 residues. The germline V gene has CDR1 WSHSY and CDR2 SAAADI. The V and J ends lost 6 bases and 0 bases respectively, with 9 bases between them. The CDR3 nucleotides read TGCGCCAGCAGGTTAGTGAGCTCCTACGAGCAGTACTTC. This codes for CASRLVSSYEQYF.

This clone appeared a single time. V and J are TRBV6-5 and TRBJ2-1; D is uncertain. CDR3 length: 13 residues. Deletions cut 5 bases from V and 7 bases from J, with 12 bases between. Per the germline V gene, CDR1 is MNHEY and CDR2 is SVGAGI. DNA for the CDR3: TGTGCCAGCAGTCACCTAGACCAGAATGAGCAGTTCTTC. Translation: CASSHLDQNEQFF.

DNA for the CDR3: TGTGCCAGCAGTTACTCGACCCGGGACAGTAACACTGAAGCTTTCTTT. It codes for CASSYSTRDSNTEAFF. The chain recombines TRBV6-6 with TRBJ1-1; 7 bases line up with TRBD1. Per germline, CDR1 MNHNY and CDR2 SVGAGI (reference sequence). Trimming cost V 0 bases and J 2 bases; bases outside gene matches: 6. CDR3 size: 16 residues.

This clone has a single count. V and J are TRBV5-4 and TRBJ1-4; a possible D gene is TRBD1 (5 bases). Trimming stripped 0 bases from V and 7 bases from J, with 13 bases between. Germline CDR1 SGHNT, CDR2 YYREEE (reference sequence). The CDR3 has 15 residues. The CDR3 protein is CASSLGLQQAEKLFF. CDR3 in DNA: TGTGCCAGCAGCTTGGGCTTACAACAGGCTGAAAAACTGTTTTTT.

This clone was seen more than once but under ten times. This chain connects TRBV7-3 to TRBJ2-7; TRBD1 agrees at 7 bases. Germline CDR1 reads SGHTA; CDR2 reads FQGTGA. This CDR3 is built from 12 residues. The ends lost 5 bases at V and 4 bases at J; junction bases unmatched: 2. CDR3 in amino acids: CASSPGGYEQYF. The CDR3 DNA follows: TGTGCCAGCAGCCCAGGGGGATACGAGCAGTACTTC.

The chain uses TRBV7-6 and TRBJ2-5; 7 nucleotides match TRBD1. V lost 4 bases, J lost 4 bases, and 9 bases stayed unmatched. CDR3 length equals 15 residues. Germline CDR1 and CDR2: SGHVS and FNYEAQ. CDR3: CASSSNRGSVETQYF. The CDR3 bases are TGTGCCAGCAGCTCGAACAGGGGTTCGGTAGAGACCCAGTACTTC. The variable domain in full, with the rest retrieved from reference TRBV7-6 and TRBJ2-5, is GAGVSQSPRYKVTKRGQDVALRCDPISGHVSLYWYRQALGQGPEFLTYFNYEAQQDKSGLPNDRFSAERPEGSISTLTIQRTEQRDSAMYRCASSSNRGSVETQYFGPGTRLLVL.

The rearrangement joins TRBV25-1 to TRBJ2-7; possibly TRBD1 for D (5 bases). This CDR3 contains 15 residues. Trimming stripped 4 bases from V and 0 bases from J, with 13 bases between. Per the germline V gene, CDR1 is MGHDK and CDR2 is SYGVNS. The CDR3 bases are TGTGCCAGCAGTGCGACAGCCCCGAGCTCCTACGAGCAGTACTTC. It specifies CASSATAPSSYEQYF.

The chain employs TRBV5-5 and TRBJ1-2; 9 nucleotides agree with TRBD1. The germline CDR1 and CDR2 sequences are SGHKS and YYEKEE (reference sequence). The CDR3 is made up of 15 amino acids. Unmatched junction bases numbered 12, after V lost 4 bases and J lost 8 bases. CDR3 residues: CASSPGTGPFRGYTF. CDR3 DNA: TGTGCCAGCAGCCCCGGGACAGGGCCTTTTCGAGGCTACACCTTC.

The J gene is TRBJ1-3, the V gene TRBV5-1; weak D call: TRBD1 (5 bases). V was cut by 4 bases and J by 3 bases, with 11 bases left in between. CDR3 length: 14 amino acids. Germline V gene lookup returns CDR1 SGHRS and CDR2 YFSETQ. The DNA for the CDR3 is TGCGCCAGCAGCCTCGGGCAGGGTGGAAACACCATATATTTT. Translated, it gives CASSLGQGGNTIYF.

V usage is TRBV28 and J usage is TRBJ2-5, with TRBD1 as a possible D gene (5 bases). V dropped 3 bases and J dropped 5 bases, with 13 bases sitting between them. This CDR3 contains 14 residues. Germline assignment: CDR1 MDHEN and CDR2 SYDVKM. The chain's CDR3 is CASSFLAGMETQYF. The DNA of the CDR3 is TGTGCCAGCAGTTTCCTGGCAGGGATGGAGACCCAGTACTTC.

This clone appeared a few times. V usage is TRBV28 and J usage is TRBJ1-5, with TRBD1 as a possible D gene (5 bases). Trimming left V 7 bases short and J 6 bases short, with 10 bases between. The CDR3 loop spans 12 amino acids. Germline CDR1 reads MDHEN; CDR2 reads SYDVKM. CDR3 in amino acids: CASNSGFQPQHF. DNA of the CDR3: TGTGCCAGCAACTCAGGGTTTCAGCCCCAGCATTTT.

V usage is TRBV7-6 and J usage is TRBJ2-2; 13 positions match TRBD2. Unmatched junction bases numbered 11, after V lost 5 bases and J lost 2 bases. There are 19 residues in the CDR3. CDR1 is SGHVS and CDR2 is FNYEAQ in the germline V gene. The CDR3 region is CASSPRLAGGLRNTGELFF. The CDR3 DNA is TGTGCCAGCAGCCCGAGACTAGCGGGAGGACTTCGTAACACCGGGGAGCTGTTTTTT.

With regard to this clone: One end of the junction fails to match germline, which may point to a read error. The J gene is TRBJ2-1, the V gene TRBV7-7; perhaps TRBD2 as D (6 bases). Germline V gives CDR1 SSHAT, CDR2 FNYEAQ (reference sequence). The CDR3 is 16 residues long. CDR3 DNA: TGTGCTAGCAGCCCCCGGGGGTCGGAGCCCTACAATGAGCAGTTCTTC. Residues: CASSPRGSEPYNEQFF.

The CDR3 region is CASSLTTANYGYTF. CDR3 sequence (DNA): TGTGCCAGCAGCTTGACAACAGCTAACTATGGCTACACCTTC. This chain links TRBV5-8 with TRBJ1-2; D not certain. V was shortened by 1 base and J by 0 bases, with 7 bases between the two germline ends. The germline V gene encodes CDR1 SGHTS and CDR2 YDEGEE. The CDR3 runs 14 residues.

The chain carries TRBV5-5 and TRBJ2-5, with a possible D match to TRBD2 (6 bases). V lost 4 bases and J 1 base, leaving 17 bases between the germline ends. The CDR3 is 16 residues long. Per the germline V gene, CDR1 is SGHKS and CDR2 is YYEKEE (reference sequence). The CDR3 nucleotides are TGTGCCAGCAGCGGAGGGGCCATCCCAACCCAAGAGACCCAGTACTTC. As protein: CASSGGAIPTQETQYF. Supplemented by reference TRBV5-5 and TRBJ2-5, the full variable domain reads DAGVTQSPTHLIKTRGQQVTLRCSPISGHKSVSWYQQVLGQGPQFIFQYYEKEERGRGNFPDRFSARQFPNYSSELNVNALLLGDSALYLCASSGGAIPTQETQYFGPGTRLLVL.

This sequence joins TRBV19 and TRBJ2-7, with D perhaps matching TRBD1 (6 bases). Trimming cost V 6 bases and J 1 base, with 10 bases left between them. Per germline, CDR1 LNHDA and CDR2 SQIVND (reference sequence). The length of the CDR3 is 13 residues. CDR3 sequence (DNA): TGTGCCAGTAGCATGGACAGATCCTACGAGCAGTACTTC. Translation gives CASSMDRSYEQYF.

The chain employs TRBV6-6 and TRBJ2-7, with D possibly being TRBD2 (6 bases). This CDR3 has 15 residues. V was shortened by 5 bases and J by 3 bases, with 17 bases between the two germline ends. Germline CDR1 reads MNHNY; CDR2 reads SVGAGI (reference sequence). CDR3 coding DNA: TGTGCCAGCAGTACCACTGCGGGACCGAGCTACGAGCAGTACTTC. It encodes CASSTTAGPSYEQYF.

The chain is built from TRBV5-4 and TRBJ1-6; D call uncertain. The CDR3 runs 13 residues. Germline assignment: CDR1 SGHNT and CDR2 YYREEE (reference sequence). V lost 0 bases and J lost 7, with 5 bases in between. The CDR3 DNA follows: TGTGCCAGCAGCTTGGACAGAAATTCACCCCTCCACTTT. Translation: CASSLDRNSPLHF.

The chain has TRBV5-1 and TRBJ2-3; the match to TRBD2 covers 7 bases. Per the germline V gene, CDR1 is SGHRS and CDR2 is YFSETQ. The CDR3 is 15 amino acids. Trimming cost V 5 bases and J 2 bases; bases outside gene matches: 8. The CDR3 loop is CASRRDSGPTDTQYF. For the CDR3, the DNA is TGCGCCAGCAGGAGGGATAGCGGGCCCACAGATACGCAGTATTTT.

The DNA for the CDR3 is TGTGCCAGCAGCCCGCGGGGGACTAGCGGGAGGTTCTACAATGAGCAGTTCTTC. Amino acid sequence: CASSPRGTSGRFYNEQFF. J is TRBJ2-1 and V is TRBV11-2; 15 bases are shared with TRBD2. V lost 5 bases to trimming and J lost 3 bases; unmatched junction nucleotides: 8. Germline values: CDR1 SGHAT, CDR2 FQNNGV. The CDR3 spans 18 residues.

The chain links TRBV24-1 to TRBJ2-3, with TRBD2 identical over 7 bases. CDR3 length: 18 residues. Per germline, CDR1 KGHDR and CDR2 SFDVKD. Trimming removed 3 bases from V and 0 bases from J; junction bases left unmatched: 11. The CDR3 reads CATSDPSASGLSTDTQYF. DNA for the CDR3: TGTGCCACCAGTGATCCGTCGGCTAGCGGTCTTAGCACAGATACGCAGTATTTT.

This chain connects TRBV7-8 to TRBJ2-3; 8 nucleotides line up with TRBD2. Trimming removed 5 bases from V and 5 bases from J; junction bases left unmatched: 12. The CDR3 spans 16 residues. Per the germline V gene, CDR1 is SGHVS and CDR2 is FQNEAQ. CDR3 in amino acids: CASSLWKREFGDTQYF. CDR3 DNA: TGTGCCAGCAGCCTCTGGAAGCGGGAGTTCGGAGATACGCAGTATTTT.

V usage is TRBV7-2 and J usage is TRBJ2-3, with D perhaps matching TRBD2 (5 bases). The germline V and J ends were trimmed by 5 bases and 5 bases, with 14 bases remaining between them. The germline CDR1 and CDR2 sequences are SGHTA and FQGNSA. The CDR3 spans 14 residues. Written as DNA, the CDR3 is TGTGCCAGCAGCCGTTCGGGGTTGGGAGATACGCAGTATTTT. The encoded protein is CASSRSGLGDTQYF.

The chain is built from TRBV9 and TRBJ2-1; TRBD1 might be the D (6 bases). The CDR3 contains 13 residues. Germline V gene lookup returns CDR1 SGDLS and CDR2 YYNGEE. Trimming cost V 3 bases and J 4 bases, with 8 bases left between them. The CDR3 nucleotides read TGTGCCAGCAGCGCCGGACAGTACAATGAGCAGTTCTTC. The encoded protein is CASSAGQYNEQFF.

The V gene is TRBV30, the J gene TRBJ2-2, with 9 bases that match TRBD2. V dropped 1 base and J dropped 0; count of bases not matched to a gene: 3. CDR1 is GTSNPN, CDR2 SVGIG, per germline (reference sequence). The CDR3 totals 16 residues. The CDR3 region is CAWSARLAANTGELFF. CDR3 coding DNA: TGTGCCTGGAGTGCCCGACTAGCGGCGAACACCGGGGAGCTGTTTTTT.

CDR3 in amino acids: CASREKTAKDTQYF. In DNA, the CDR3 is TGTGCCAGCAGAGAAAAAACAGCTAAAGATACGCAGTATTTT. The genes are TRBV2 and TRBJ2-3; D unclear. Deletions cut 6 bases from V and 5 bases from J, with 15 bases between. CDR3 length: 14 residues. Germline-derived CDR1 and CDR2 are SNHLY and FYNNEI.

The rearrangement joins TRBV3-1 (or the pseudogene TRBV3-2) to TRBJ1-2; D might be TRBD1 (5 bases). Trimming removed 8 bases from V and 3 bases from J, with 7 bases in between. Germline lookup yields CDR1 LGHDT and CDR2 YNNKEL (reference sequence). The length of the CDR3 is 11 residues. This CDR3 reads CASQGDYGYTF. CDR3 nucleotide sequence: TGTGCCAGCCAGGGCGACTATGGCTACACCTTC.

This chain joins TRBV5-8 and TRBJ2-1; TRBD2 matches 12 bases. This CDR3 has 17 amino acids. Germline CDR1 and CDR2: SGHTS and YDEGEE. The junction had 11 bases not matched to a gene; V was cut back by 4 bases and J by 6 bases. CDR3 in amino acids: CASSRAMTSGSGNEQFF. The CDR3 DNA follows: TGTGCCAGCAGCCGGGCCATGACTAGCGGGAGTGGCAATGAGCAGTTCTTC.